These T cell receptor beta chains were read from a single sample in a study of blood T cells in healthy people across ages. TCRdb itself ran the 5' RACE reads through MiXCR, one entry per CDR3 protein. The sample has 850,000 to 1,300,000 distinct CDR3 sequences; under 45% are singletons. Source material: blood. These receptor sequences come from an older woman in good health. Both conserved end residues are part of each CDR3. D genes are given only for firm matches. Clone size is not always given. Where it is, it says once, few, many or a class for expanded clones.

V	D	size	J	CDR3	DNA
TRBV6-1	TRBD2	.	TRBJ2-7	CASIGGLGGPYEQYF	TGTGCCAGCATCGGGGGGTTGGGAGGGCCCTACGAGCAGTACTTC
TRBV30	.	.	TRBJ1-2	CAWSWGANYGYTF	TGTGCCTGGAGTTGGGGGGCAAACTATGGCTACACCTTC
TRBV7-9	TRBD2	few	TRBJ2-1	CASSSLLGLAGNEQFF	TGTGCCAGCAGCTCACTACTGGGACTAGCGGGCAATGAGCAGTTCTTC
TRBV20-1	.	.	TRBJ1-6	CSARGGSNSPLHF	TGCAGTGCAAGGGGGGGCTCTAATTCACCCCTCCACTTT
TRBV27	TRBD2	.	TRBJ2-3	CASRKTGTSGRRPDTQYF	TGTGCCAGCAGAAAAACCGGGACTAGCGGGAGAAGACCAGATACGCAGTATTTT
TRBV10-3	.	few	TRBJ2-7	CAITSAGIGSYEQYF	TGTGCCATCACCTCCGCTGGCATCGGCTCCTACGAGCAGTACTTC
TRBV20-1	.	.	TRBJ2-1	CSARRDSSYNEQFF	TGCAGTGCGCGGAGGGACAGCTCCTACAATGAGCAGTTCTTC
TRBV12-3/TRBV12-4	.	few	TRBJ2-5	CASSLPHGSRHQETQYF	TGTGCCAGCAGCCTCCCCCACGGAAGCAGACACCAAGAGACCCAGTACTTC
TRBV18	TRBD1	few	TRBJ1-6	CASSVERDSDSPLHF	TGTGCCAGCTCAGTCGAGCGGGACAGTGATTCACCCCTCCACTTT
TRBV28	.	few	TRBJ1-4	CAGSSTNEKLFF	TGTGCGGGGAGTTCAACTAATGAAAAACTGTTTTTT
TRBV29-1	TRBD1	.	TRBJ1-1	CSVSAGTGSNTEAFF	TGCAGCGTGAGTGCCGGGACAGGCTCGAACACTGAAGCTTTCTTT
TRBV27	.	.	TRBJ1-1	CASSFKGGTEAFF	TGTGCCAGCAGTTTCAAAGGGGGCACTGAAGCTTTCTTT
TRBV20-1	TRBD2	few	TRBJ2-4	CSAGLAGGIAKNIQYF	TGCAGTGCTGGACTAGCGGGAGGGATAGCCAAAAACATTCAGTACTTC
TRBV24-1	TRBD2	.	TRBJ2-3	CATSDTRTSGSKDTQYF	TGTGCCACCAGTGATACGAGGACTAGCGGGAGTAAAGATACGCAGTATTTT
TRBV29-1	.	few	TRBJ1-2	CSVAPGNYGYTF	TGCAGCGTTGCCCCGGGTAACTATGGCTACACCTTC
TRBV4-2	.	.	TRBJ2-2	CASSQDVPAGLLDTGELFF	TGTGCCAGCAGCCAAGATGTTCCAGCGGGCCTGTTGGACACCGGGGAGCTGTTTTTT
TRBV6-2/TRBV6-3	.	.	TRBJ1-5	CASRQSLNQPQHF	TGTGCCAGCAGGCAGAGTTTGAATCAGCCCCAGCATTTT
TRBV28	.	.	TRBJ2-7	CASSPTGKGYDEQYF	TGTGCCAGCAGTCCCACGGGGAAGGGCTACGACGAGCAGTACTTC
TRBV24-1	.	.	TRBJ2-1	CATSDGESPNEQFF	TGTGCCACCAGTGATGGGGAGTCCCCGAATGAGCAGTTCTTC
TRBV4-1	.	.	TRBJ2-3	CASSHILTDTQYF	TGCGCCAGCAGCCACATACTAACAGATACGCAGTATTTT
TRBV24-1	.	.	TRBJ2-1	CATSDFPSGTNYNEQFF	TGTGCCACCAGTGATTTCCCATCCGGGACCAATTACAATGAGCAGTTCTTC
TRBV6-1	.	few	TRBJ2-7	CASITSGTPHGEQYF	TGTGCCAGTATTACTTCCGGGACACCGCATGGCGAGCAGTACTTC
TRBV7-9	.	.	TRBJ2-4	CASSMDKREQYF	TGTGCCAGCAGCATGGATAAAAGGGAGCAGTACTTC
TRBV3-1	TRBD2	.	TRBJ2-7	CASSTTSGRNPHEQYF	TGTGCCAGCAGCACGACTAGCGGGAGGAACCCCCACGAGCAGTACTTC
TRBV12-3/TRBV12-4	.	few	TRBJ2-1	CASSFGGRYNEQFF	TGTGCCAGCAGTTTCGGGGGAAGGTACAATGAGCAGTTCTTC
TRBV12-5	TRBD1	few	TRBJ2-7	CASDPRDRRMYEQYF	TGTGCTAGTGACCCCCGGGACAGACGTATGTACGAGCAGTACTTC
TRBV13	.	.	TRBJ2-1	CASSPRGRTGHYNEQFF	TGTGCCAGCAGTCCCCGGGGGAGGACAGGACACTACAATGAGCAGTTCTTC
TRBV21-1	.	many	TRBJ2-5	CASTQRGQETQYF	TGTGCCAGCACCCAGAGGGGCCAAGAGACCCAGTACTTC
TRBV11-1	.	.	TRBJ2-2	CASRTTGLDLFGELFF	TGTGCCAGCAGAACCACGGGACTTGATCTGTTCGGGGAGCTGTTTTTT
TRBV9	.	few	TRBJ2-3	CASSAYTDTQYF	TGTGCCAGCAGCGCGTACACAGATACGCAGTATTTT
TRBV7-6	TRBD2	.	TRBJ2-1	CASSKRGGLHNEQFF	TGTGCCAGCAGCAAACGGGGGGGGCTTCACAATGAGCAGTTCTTC
TRBV10-2	.	.	TRBJ2-2	CASTKVRDYTGELFF	TGCGCCAGCACAAAGGTCAGGGATTACACCGGGGAGCTGTTTTTT
TRBV7-9	.	few	TRBJ2-3	CASSLALRSVSVPRDTQYF	TGTGCCAGCAGCTTAGCGCTCCGATCGGTTTCGGTCCCTAGGGATACGCAGTATTTT
TRBV6-1	.	.	TRBJ2-1	CASSKGLGGSEQFF	TGTGCCAGCAGCAAAGGCCTAGGCGGAAGTGAGCAGTTCTTC
TRBV12-3/TRBV12-4	.	.	TRBJ2-3	CASSPGDRTPWDTRYF	TGTGCCAGCAGCCCAGGGGATCGGACTCCCTGGGATACGCGGTATTTT
TRBV28	TRBD1	.	TRBJ2-5	CASSNGQGNEYNEQYF	TGTGCCAGCAGTAACGGACAGGGAAATGAATACAATGAGCAGTACTTC
TRBV5-1	TRBD1	.	TRBJ2-7	CASRSTGVHEQYF	TGCGCCAGCAGATCCACAGGGGTACACGAGCAGTACTTC
TRBV20-1	TRBD1	many	TRBJ1-2	CSAPTQGAGYGYTF	TGCAGTGCCCCTACTCAGGGGGCTGGCTATGGCTACACCTTC
TRBV11-1	TRBD1	.	TRBJ2-5	CASSWTGYQETQYF	TGTGCCAGCAGCTGGACAGGTTACCAAGAGACCCAGTACTTC
TRBV2	.	once	TRBJ2-7	CASSDWTDDYEQYF	TGTGCCAGCAGTGACTGGACAGACGACTACGAGCAGTACTTC
TRBV30	TRBD2	few	TRBJ2-1	CAWSGSSGIRNEQFF	TGTGCCTGGTCGGGCAGTAGCGGGATTCGCAATGAGCAGTTCTTC
TRBV6-1	.	.	TRBJ2-7	CASSQSGTAHYEQYF	TGTGCCAGCAGTCAATCCGGGACGGCCCACTACGAGCAGTACTTC
TRBV29-1	.	few	TRBJ1-2	CSVSDKGPFYGYTF	TGCAGCGTCTCCGATAAGGGCCCGTTCTATGGCTACACCTTC
TRBV27	.	.	TRBJ1-1	CASSLGGRGAFF	TGTGCCAGCAGTTTAGGCGGTCGTGGAGCTTTCTTT
TRBV27	.	.	TRBJ2-7	CASSLNPTGFDEQYF	TGTGCCAGCAGTTTGAATCCCACAGGGTTTGACGAGCAGTACTTC
TRBV12-3/TRBV12-4	.	.	TRBJ2-2	CAGGSGTVGELFF	TGTGCCGGGGGTAGCGGGACAGTCGGGGAGCTGTTTTTT
TRBV28	TRBD2	few	TRBJ2-3	CASSLAGENTDTQYF	TGTGCCAGCAGTTTAGCGGGAGAGAACACAGATACGCAGTATTTT
TRBV4-2	TRBD2	.	TRBJ2-1	CASSQTKRDYNEQFF	TGTGCCAGCAGCCAAACAAAGCGGGACTACAATGAGCAGTTCTTC
TRBV11-1	.	.	TRBJ2-1	CVSSSGSFGYEQFF	TGTGTCAGCAGCTCCGGGAGTTTTGGGTATGAGCAGTTCTTC
TRBV6-5	.	.	TRBJ2-7	CASHRGQVYEQYF	TGTGCCAGCCATCGGGGGCAGGTCTACGAGCAGTACTTC
TRBV18	.	.	TRBJ2-1	CASSPMMGFLNNEQFF	TGTGCCAGCTCACCAATGATGGGCTTCCTAAACAATGAGCAGTTCTTC
TRBV20-1	TRBD2	.	TRBJ2-1	CSANIAGLDPNEQFF	TGCAGTGCCAACATAGCGGGATTAGATCCCAATGAGCAGTTCTTC
TRBV5-1	.	.	TRBJ1-2	CASSLALGETSYGYTF	TGCGCCAGCAGCTTGGCCTTGGGTGAGACTTCCTATGGCTACACCTTC